The table lists the clone carrying this TCR beta chain with a count of one. The target antigen is unknown. Data came from immunoSEQ multiplex PCR; TCRdb stores just in-frame clones and leaves some out. The sample has a few million clones, around 90% seen once; the top ten hold around 0.15%. The study drew all its donors from Caucasian adults living in Nashville, Tennessee. The entry originates in a study of shared clonotypes between healthy human individuals. Study context: Each donor's CD4 naive and CD4 memory cells filled three plates apiece, CD8 naive two, and CD8 memory one.

Germline CDR1 is SEHNR and CDR2 is FQNEAQ (reference sequence). The CDR3 loop spans 12 amino acids. The trim removed 3 bases at V and 6 bases at J, leaving 2 bases unmatched. Study findings and constraints: The four-donor shared clonotypes exceeded non-shared clonotypes in generation probability, with non-shared ones scoring lower.

Sequencing was performed on naive CD4+ T cells sorted from blood. Subset indicated: CD45RA+ positively selected. The chain links TRBV7-9 to TRBJ2-7, with TRBD1 matching 7 bases. The origin of this receptor is a young man in good health. DNA of the CDR3: TGTGCCAGCAGCTTCAACAGGGGCGAGCAGTACTTC. Its translation: CASSFNRGEQYF. The complete variable domain, with remaining parts taken from reference TRBV7-9 and TRBJ2-7, reads DTGVSQNPRHKITKRGQNVTFRCDPISEHNRLYWYRQTLGQGPEFLTYFQNEAQLEKSRLLSDRFSAERPKGSFSTLEIQRTEQGDSAMYLCASSFNRGEQYFGPGTRLTVT.